This TCR beta chain was documented in a study of blood T cell repertoires in COVID-19. At the level of the study: T cells, B-cell-depleted T cells, or PBMCs supplied cDNA or gDNA.

The ends lost 5 bases at V and 8 bases at J; junction bases unmatched: 5. Germline values: CDR1 MNHEY, CDR2 SMNVEV (reference sequence). This CDR3 region has 14 residues. Only in-frame clones appear in the TCRdb table, and some are missing; sequencing was by immunoSEQ multiplex PCR. The sample comprises 150,000 to 200,000 clones, around 87% of which are singletons, and roughly 3.9% rests with the top ten. The clonotype was recovered from a man aged 18 to 30 with active or convalescent COVID-19. V and J are TRBV27 and TRBJ2-1; 11 bases agree with TRBD1. Sample: peripheral blood. The CDR3 protein is CASSKDRGHYEQFF. The CDR3 DNA sequence: TGTGCCAGCAGTAAGGACAGGGGGCATTATGAGCAGTTCTTC.